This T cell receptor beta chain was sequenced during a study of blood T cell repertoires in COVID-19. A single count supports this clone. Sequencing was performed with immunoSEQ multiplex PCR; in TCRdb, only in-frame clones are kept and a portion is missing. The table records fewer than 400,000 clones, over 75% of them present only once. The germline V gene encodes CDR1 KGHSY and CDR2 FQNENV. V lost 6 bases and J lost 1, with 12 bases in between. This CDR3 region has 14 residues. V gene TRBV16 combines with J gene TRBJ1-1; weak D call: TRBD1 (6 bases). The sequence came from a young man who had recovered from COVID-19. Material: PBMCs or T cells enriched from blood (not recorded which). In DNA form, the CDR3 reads TGTGCCAGCAGTCAGGCGGGGGCGAACACTGAAGCTTTCTTT. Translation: CASSQAGANTEAFF.